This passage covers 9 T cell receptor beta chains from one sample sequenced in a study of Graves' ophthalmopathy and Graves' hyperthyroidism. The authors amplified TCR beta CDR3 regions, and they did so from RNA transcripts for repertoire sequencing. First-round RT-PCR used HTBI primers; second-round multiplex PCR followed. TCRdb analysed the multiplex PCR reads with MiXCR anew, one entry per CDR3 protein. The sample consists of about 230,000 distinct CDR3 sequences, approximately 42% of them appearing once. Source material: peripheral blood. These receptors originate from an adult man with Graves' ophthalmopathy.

As DNA, the CDR3 is TGTGCCAGCAGTTCCAGACAGGGGGGCACTGAAGCTTTCTTT. This codes for CASSSRQGGTEAFF. The chain uses TRBV6-1 and TRBJ1-1; 9 nucleotides align to TRBD1. V lost 5 bases, J lost 4 bases, and 5 bases stayed unmatched. Germline CDR1 is MNHNS and CDR2 is SASEGT. The CDR3 totals 14 residues.

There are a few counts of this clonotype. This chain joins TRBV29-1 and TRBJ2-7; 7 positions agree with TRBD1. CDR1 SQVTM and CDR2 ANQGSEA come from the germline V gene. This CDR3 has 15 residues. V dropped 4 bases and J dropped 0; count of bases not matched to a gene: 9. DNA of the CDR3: TGCAGCGTTGGATCGGGGACAGTAAGCTCCTACGAGCAGTACTTC. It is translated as CSVGSGTVSSYEQYF.

CDR3 sequence: CASSRTPNTEAFF. The CDR3 DNA reads TGTGCCAGCAGCCGGACACCGAACACTGAAGCTTTCTTT. The V call is TRBV7-9, the J call TRBJ1-1; TRBD1 might be the D (5 bases). The CDR3 runs to 13 residues. V dropped 5 bases and J dropped 1 base, with 8 bases sitting between them. Germline assignment: CDR1 SEHNR and CDR2 FQNEAQ (reference sequence).

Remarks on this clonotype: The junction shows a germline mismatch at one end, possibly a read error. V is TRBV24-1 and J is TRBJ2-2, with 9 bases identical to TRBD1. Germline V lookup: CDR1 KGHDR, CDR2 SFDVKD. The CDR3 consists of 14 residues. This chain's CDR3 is CATSGTGNTGELLF. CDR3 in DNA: TGTGCCACCAGCGGGACAGGGAACACCGGGGAGCTGCTTTTT.

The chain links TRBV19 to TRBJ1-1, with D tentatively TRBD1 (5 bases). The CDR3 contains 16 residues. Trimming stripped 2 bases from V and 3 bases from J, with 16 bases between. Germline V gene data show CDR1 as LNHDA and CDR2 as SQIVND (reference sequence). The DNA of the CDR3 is TGTGCCAGTAGTATACCCTTCCGGGGCTCTCACACTGAAGCTTTCTTT. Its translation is CASSIPFRGSHTEAFF.

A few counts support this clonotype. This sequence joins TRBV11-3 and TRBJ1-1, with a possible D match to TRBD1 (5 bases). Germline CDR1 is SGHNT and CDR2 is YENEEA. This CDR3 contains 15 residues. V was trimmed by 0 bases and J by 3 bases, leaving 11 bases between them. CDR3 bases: TGTGCCAGCAGCTTAGAAGGGGTGGGGGACACTGAAGCTTTCTTT. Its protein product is CASSLEGVGDTEAFF.

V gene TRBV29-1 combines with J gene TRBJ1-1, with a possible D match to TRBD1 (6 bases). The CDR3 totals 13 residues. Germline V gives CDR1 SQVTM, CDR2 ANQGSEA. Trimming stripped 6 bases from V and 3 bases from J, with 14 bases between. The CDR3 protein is CSVQKGGYTEAFF. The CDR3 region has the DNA TGCAGCGTACAGAAGGGGGGGTACACTGAAGCTTTCTTT.

CDR3 coding DNA: TGCAGTGCTAGTGGGCTAGCTTCTGAGACCCAGTACTTC. Protein: CSASGLASETQYF. The chain couples TRBV20-1 to TRBJ2-5; D is perhaps TRBD2 (5 bases). Germline V gives CDR1 DFQATT, CDR2 SNEGSKA (reference sequence). Deletions cut 3 bases from V and 5 bases from J, with 13 bases between. This CDR3 is 13 amino acids long.

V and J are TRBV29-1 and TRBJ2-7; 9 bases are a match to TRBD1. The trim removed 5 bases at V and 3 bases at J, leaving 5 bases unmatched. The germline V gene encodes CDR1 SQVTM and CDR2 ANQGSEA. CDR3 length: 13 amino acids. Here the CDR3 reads CSVSGTGNYEQYF. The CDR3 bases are TGCAGCGTTTCAGGGACAGGGAACTACGAGCAGTACTTC.